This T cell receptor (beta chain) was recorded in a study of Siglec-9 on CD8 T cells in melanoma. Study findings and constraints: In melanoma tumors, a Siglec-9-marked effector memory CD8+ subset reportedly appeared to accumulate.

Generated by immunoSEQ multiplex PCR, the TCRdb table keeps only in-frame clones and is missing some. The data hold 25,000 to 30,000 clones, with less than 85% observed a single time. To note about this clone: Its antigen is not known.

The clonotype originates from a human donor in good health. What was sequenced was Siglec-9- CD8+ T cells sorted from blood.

This chain's CDR3 is CAWAEAVGSGGNTIYF. The CDR3 nucleotides are TGTGCCTGGGCGGAGGCGGTGGGGTCAGGTGGAAACACCATATATTTT. This rearrangement joins TRBV30 to TRBJ1-3, with D hard to call. V shed 5 bases and J shed 3 bases, with 20 bases lying between them. This CDR3 has 16 residues. CDR1 and CDR2 from the germline V gene are GTSNPN and SVGIG (reference sequence).